The text below deals with one T cell receptor (beta chain). The antigen is unknown. The authors distributed each subset's genomic DNA evenly over several immunoSEQ plates. As originally analysed: Quality scores were absent from the junction-only immunoSEQ sequences, so filtering differed. Clones were sequenced by immunoSEQ multiplex PCR, and TCRdb holds only the in-frame ones, with some missing. V and J calls and clone size are those listed in that table; D and trimming were worked out from the DNA. The sample includes about 960,000 clones, 70% to 85% of them seen just once. The entry originates in a study of shared clonotypes between healthy human individuals. Findings of the study overall: Of the naive CD4 clonotypes, around 5.2% were shared across a few donors. Limitation of the genetic and exposure-history diversity represented came from the few donors.

The CDR3 length is 14 residues. The V gene's germline CDR1 is MNHEY and CDR2 SMNVEV (reference sequence). With 4 bases clipped from V and 3 bases from J, the junction kept 2 bases outside the gene matches. The sequenced sample was memory CD4+ T cells sorted from blood. Subset meaning: CD45RA-negative fraction. The chain carries TRBV27 and TRBJ1-1; 10 bases agree with TRBD1. This clonotype was sampled from a man between 18 and 29 years old in good health. The chain's CDR3 is CASSSGQGDTEAFF. The CDR3 nucleotides read TGTGCCAGCAGTTCCGGACAGGGGGACACTGAAGCTTTCTTT.